This is a list of T cell receptor beta chains from one sample in a study of T cells in Graves' hyperthyroidism and ophthalmopathy. TCRdb fed the multiplex PCR reads into MiXCR, producing one record per CDR3 protein. This sample carries about 420,000 distinct CDR3 sequences, 15% to 17% of them seen once, and the ten largest clones take 13% to 15%. Sequencing was performed on blood. The receptor source for this set is a woman aged 18 to 35 with Graves' hyperthyroidism. Both conserved end residues are part of each CDR3. The D gene is left open where the match is weak. Expanded clones get a size class; other rows say once, few or many, or leave the size out.

cdr3_nt	cdr3_aa	cdr3_length	d_call	v_call	j_call	clone_size
TGTGCCAGCACTAGCATAGGACAGGGACAAGGCTACACCTTC	CASTSIGQGQGYTF	14	TRBD1	TRBV25-1	TRBJ1-2	few
TGCGCCAGCAGCCAAGATGGGGGGGGGGACACTTACAATGAGCAGTTCTTC	CASSQDGGGDTYNEQFF	17	NA	TRBV4-1	TRBJ2-1	NA
TGTGCCAGCAGCACAAGGACGACAGGGGGACGTGGAAACACCATATATTTT	CASSTRTTGGRGNTIYF	17	TRBD1	TRBV9	TRBJ1-3	few
TGTGCCAGCAGTCCGCTAGCGGGAGTGGAAAATGAGCAGTTCTTC	CASSPLAGVENEQFF	15	TRBD2	TRBV27	TRBJ2-1	many
TGTGCCAGCAAGAAGAGACGGGACATTAACACCGGGGAGCTGTTTTTT	CASKKRRDINTGELFF	16	NA	TRBV6-2/TRBV6-3	TRBJ2-2	many
TGTGCCAGCAGTTTGGCCGGACCGGCCCTCCACTTT	CASSLAGPALHF	12	NA	TRBV28	TRBJ1-6	few
TGTGCCAGCACCCTCGCACTGGGGCCCCAGCATTTT	CASTLALGPQHF	12	NA	TRBV6-1	TRBJ1-5	many
TGTGCCAGCAGCGAAGGACTAGCGGGAGGGTACGGGGAGCTGTTTTTT	CASSEGLAGGYGELFF	16	TRBD2	TRBV6-1	TRBJ2-2	few
TGTGCCAGCACGACGCTCGGCATCACTGAAGCTTTCTTT	CASTTLGITEAFF	13	NA	TRBV19	TRBJ1-1	NA
TGTGCCAGCAGCTTTCCGGGACAGAACTATGGCTACACCTTC	CASSFPGQNYGYTF	14	TRBD1	TRBV7-9	TRBJ1-2	many
TGTGCCAGCAGTGAAGTGTTCGGGACGGATACGCAGTATTTT	CASSEVFGTDTQYF	14	NA	TRBV6-1	TRBJ2-3	few
TGTGCCAGCAGTCAGAGCTCTGGGGCCAACGTCCTGACTTTC	CASSQSSGANVLTF	14	NA	TRBV12-3/TRBV12-4	TRBJ2-6	many
TGCAGTGCTAGTTTGGGCGGCCTTGGCTACAATGAGCAGTTCTTC	CSASLGGLGYNEQFF	15	NA	TRBV20-1	TRBJ2-1	many
TGCAGCGTCCCTCGCCCGAGGCAGGGGTGGCACAATGAGCAGTTCTTC	CSVPRPRQGWHNEQFF	16	NA	TRBV29-1	TRBJ2-1	NA
TGTGCCAGCAGCGCGGGGACAGGGGCCGCCTACGAGCAGTACTTC	CASSAGTGAAYEQYF	15	TRBD1	TRBV5-5	TRBJ2-7	NA
TGTGCCAGCAGTGACTCGGGGACTAGCAGGTACAATGAGCAGTTCTTC	CASSDSGTSRYNEQFF	16	TRBD2	TRBV6-4	TRBJ2-1	few
TGTGCCAGCAGCAAAAGAGGGGGGAGTCAGCCCCAGCATTTT	CASSKRGGSQPQHF	14	NA	TRBV9	TRBJ1-5	NA
TGTGCCAGCAGCCGGACAGGTGTGAACACCGGGGAGCTGTTTTTT	CASSRTGVNTGELFF	15	TRBD1	TRBV12-3/TRBV12-4	TRBJ2-2	many
TGTGCCAGCGCGATCGACCCCGGGACAGTCTATGGCTACACCTTC	CASAIDPGTVYGYTF	15	TRBD1	TRBV19	TRBJ1-2	NA
TGTGCCAGCAGCCAAGAGACTAGCGGGAGGGGGACAGATACGCAGTATTTT	CASSQETSGRGTDTQYF	17	TRBD2	TRBV27	TRBJ2-3	NA
TGTGCCAGTAGTATGACTACCTCCTACGAGCAGTACTTC	CASSMTTSYEQYF	13	NA	TRBV19	TRBJ2-7	NA
TGCAGTGCTAGAGATCTTGAACGGGGTGAAAAACTGTTTTTT	CSARDLERGEKLFF	14	NA	TRBV20-1	TRBJ1-4	NA
TGTGCCAGCAGTGACACGCCAGGGGTGACAGATACGCAGTATTTT	CASSDTPGVTDTQYF	15	NA	TRBV6-4	TRBJ2-3	NA
TGCGCCAGCAGAAACAGGGGGAGTAACGAGCAGTACTTC	CASRNRGSNEQYF	13	TRBD1	TRBV10-2	TRBJ2-7	few
TGTGCCAGCAGCTTAATGCCGCCCGGGCTAGCGGGGGGGAAGACGCAGTATTTT	CASSLMPPGLAGGKTQYF	18	TRBD2	TRBV7-3	TRBJ2-3	many
TGTGCCAGCAGTCTAGCGGGAGGTGTGGCAGATACGCAGTATTTT	CASSLAGGVADTQYF	15	TRBD2	TRBV28	TRBJ2-3	many
TGTGCCAGCAGCTTTTCGGGGAGCCCTGGGGCTGAAGCTTTCTTT	CASSFSGSPGAEAFF	15	NA	TRBV11-1	TRBJ1-1	many
TGTGCCACCAGCAGAGTGGAGGGAGTCGACACTGAAGCTTTCTTT	CATSRVEGVDTEAFF	15	NA	TRBV15	TRBJ1-1	NA
TGTGCCAGCAGCTTCCGGGACTTTACCTACTATGGCTACGCCTTC	CASSFRDFTYYGYAF	15	NA	TRBV7-2	TRBJ1-2	NA
TGCGCCAGCAGCCAAGATGAGGTAGGGGGGGGTGCCTACAATGAGCAGTTCTTC	CASSQDEVGGGAYNEQFF	18	NA	TRBV4-1	TRBJ2-1	NA
TGTGCCAGCAGCGCCTCGACAGGGAAGAGCGGGAACACTGAAGCTTTCTTT	CASSASTGKSGNTEAFF	17	TRBD1	TRBV9	TRBJ1-1	NA
TGCAGTACCAATAGAGGGGGACTAGCGATCTACGAGCAGTACTTC	CSTNRGGLAIYEQYF	15	TRBD2	TRBV20-1	TRBJ2-7	few
TGTGCCAGCAGCTTAATTAGGCGGGCAGCTTCCTACGAGCAGTACTTC	CASSLIRRAASYEQYF	16	NA	TRBV7-8	TRBJ2-7	many
TGTGCCAGTAGTCGGGACAGTGACAATGAGCAGTTCTTC	CASSRDSDNEQFF	13	TRBD1	TRBV19	TRBJ2-1	NA
TGTGCCACCAGCCGAACCGGACTAGTCGGCAATGAGCAGTTCTTC	CATSRTGLVGNEQFF	15	TRBD2	TRBV15	TRBJ2-1	many
TGTGCCAGCAGCCCCATCGAGGCAGATACGCAGTATTTT	CASSPIEADTQYF	13	NA	TRBV7-9	TRBJ2-3	many
TGTGCCAGCAGTTCGACAGGAGAGTATGGCTGCACCTTC	CASSSTGEYGCTF	13	NA	TRBV28	TRBJ1-2	NA
TGCGCCAGCAGCTTCCACCCAGGGGCATACAATGAGCAGTTCTTC	CASSFHPGAYNEQFF	15	NA	TRBV5-1	TRBJ2-1	many
TGTGCCAGCAGCCACGGTAAACGACTAGCGGGGGGGAGCGAGCAGTACTTC	CASSHGKRLAGGSEQYF	17	TRBD2	TRBV3-1	TRBJ2-7	NA
TGTGCCATCAGGGATCAGGGGGCTGGGGCCAACGTCCTGACTTTC	CAIRDQGAGANVLTF	15	TRBD1	TRBV10-3	TRBJ2-6	many
TGTGCCAGCAGCTTCGACCCACGGGACAGGGAAGCTGGGGCCAACGTCCTGACTTTC	CASSFDPRDREAGANVLTF	19	TRBD1	TRBV7-9	TRBJ2-6	few
TGTGCCAGCTCACCTATGAGTTCGCGTAATGAGCAGTTCTTC	CASSPMSSRNEQFF	14	NA	TRBV18	TRBJ2-1	many
TGTGCCAGCAGTTACCTCCCAGGGGCCGACTCCTACGAGCAGTACTTC	CASSYLPGADSYEQYF	16	NA	TRBV6-5	TRBJ2-7	NA
TGTGCCAGCAGATACGACAGGGGTGAGACGACAGATACGCAGTATTTT	CASRYDRGETTDTQYF	16	TRBD1	TRBV2	TRBJ2-3	few
TGTGCCAGCTCCCCGGCCGGGGGCGTTGAATACAATGAGCAGTTCTTC	CASSPAGGVEYNEQFF	16	NA	TRBV28	TRBJ2-1	many
TGCAGTGCTACCCGACAGGGATCAAACACGCAGTATTTT	CSATRQGSNTQYF	13	TRBD1	TRBV20-1	TRBJ2-3	many
TGCGCCAGCAGCCAAGGTCAAAGTCGAGGGAACACTGAAGCTTTCTTT	CASSQGQSRGNTEAFF	16	NA	TRBV4-3	TRBJ1-1	NA
TGTGCCAGCAGTGGGACACGCGATCAGCCCCAGCATTTT	CASSGTRDQPQHF	13	NA	TRBV12-3/TRBV12-4	TRBJ1-5	few
TGCGCCAGCAGTGAGTTTGACTCCGCTAGCACAGATACGCAGTATTTT	CASSEFDSASTDTQYF	16	NA	TRBV10-2	TRBJ2-3	NA
TGTGCCATCGGGGAAAGACAGGGGTTCTACAATGAGCAGTTCTTC	CAIGERQGFYNEQFF	15	TRBD1	TRBV10-3	TRBJ2-1	few
TGTGCCAGCAGTGACGGGACTAGATTTCGTGAGCAGTTCTTC	CASSDGTRFREQFF	14	TRBD2	TRBV6-1	TRBJ2-1	many
TGTGCCAGCAGCTTGATCTCCCCAGAAGACACTGAAGCTTTCTTT	CASSLISPEDTEAFF	15	NA	TRBV5-8	TRBJ1-1	many
TGCGCCAGCAGCCAAGATCTACGGGGACAGGGAGGAGGGAGCACTGAAGCTTTCTTT	CASSQDLRGQGGGSTEAFF	19	TRBD1	TRBV4-3	TRBJ1-1	many
TGCAGCGTTGAAGATCTTGGGAGCCCGCGGGATGAGCAGTTCTTC	CSVEDLGSPRDEQFF	15	NA	TRBV29-1	TRBJ2-1	few
TGTGCCAGCAACCAAGAAGGGGGGAGGGGGCCCTACGAGCAGTACTTC	CASNQEGGRGPYEQYF	16	NA	TRBV3-2	TRBJ2-7	many
TGTGCCAGCAGTTACTCTGGGGTCGTGAACACTGAAGCTTTCTTT	CASSYSGVVNTEAFF	15	NA	TRBV6-5	TRBJ1-1	few
TGCAGCGTTGGAGAGCGGGGGCGATCCACCGGGGAGCTGTTTTTT	CSVGERGRSTGELFF	15	TRBD2	TRBV29-1	TRBJ2-2	few
TGTGCCAGCAGCTCGGACTCCCGAGGATACGAGCAGTACTTC	CASSSDSRGYEQYF	14	NA	TRBV4-2	TRBJ2-7	NA
TGCAGTGCTAGCGAGGCCGGTGTCGGTGAGCAGTTCTTC	CSASEAGVGEQFF	13	NA	TRBV20-1	TRBJ2-1	few
TGCAGTGCTACGGGACAGCTTTCACCCCTCCACTTT	CSATGQLSPLHF	12	TRBD1	TRBV20-1	TRBJ1-6	many